These 14 T cell receptor beta chains were sequenced from one sample in a study of T-cell reconstitution after alpha-beta-depleted transplantation in children. TCRbeta library preparation incorporated unique molecular identifiers. Via MiXCR, TCRdb re-called the PCR reads, giving one row per CDR3 protein. The sample consists of about 690,000 distinct CDR3 sequences, approximately 16% of them appearing once. Sequencing was performed on PBMCs from the stem cell graft donor, taken from the stem cell graft. The receptors were sampled from a human donor who donated a stem cell graft to a child with acute myeloid leukemia.

This clonotype was observed many times. The gene calls are TRBV10-3 and TRBJ2-1; 12 nucleotides align to TRBD2. Germline assignment: CDR1 ENHRY and CDR2 SYGVKD. V lost 3 bases to trimming and J lost 5 bases; unmatched junction nucleotides: 5. The CDR3 covers 16 residues. The CDR3 region is CAISDPRLAGDNEQFF. CDR3 bases: TGTGCCATCAGTGATCCCCGACTAGCGGGGGACAATGAGCAGTTCTTC.

This clonotype was observed a handful of times. The chain is built from TRBV20-1 and TRBJ1-2; a weak D match, TRBD1 (5 bases). V dropped 5 bases and J dropped 6 bases, with 19 bases sitting between them. The CDR3 covers 14 residues. Germline CDR1 reads DFQATT; CDR2 reads SNEGSKA (reference sequence). CDR3: CSASVRDWSDGYTF. The CDR3 DNA is TGCAGTGCTTCTGTCCGGGACTGGTCGGATGGCTACACCTTC.

This clonotype was detected only a few times. The chain employs TRBV6-1 and TRBJ1-2; possibly TRBD1 for D (5 bases). Trimming removed 6 bases at V and 6 bases at J, with 23 bases between. CDR3 length: 16 amino acids. Germline V gives CDR1 MNHNS, CDR2 SASEGT. CDR3 residues: CASSRVGYVGVDGYTF. DNA of the CDR3: TGTGCCAGCAGCAGGGTCGGCTATGTGGGTGTGGATGGCTACACCTTC.

The CDR3 here is CASRGLVLYEQYF. The CDR3 coding sequence is TGCGCCAGCAGGGGACTAGTTCTTTACGAGCAGTACTTC. This chain connects TRBV10-2 to TRBJ2-7; 8 bases align to TRBD2. The junction had 5 bases not matched to a gene; V was cut back by 6 bases and J by 4 bases. The germline CDR1 and CDR2 sequences are WSHSY and SAAADI. CDR3 length: 13 amino acids.

This clonotype has a count of ten or more. V gene TRBV20-1 combines with J gene TRBJ2-7; D not resolved. V lost 2 bases, J lost 2 bases, and 10 bases lay in between. Germline-derived CDR1 and CDR2 are DFQATT and SNEGSKA (reference sequence). This CDR3 has 13 amino acids. CDR3 sequence: CSARPADTYEQYF. CDR3 bases: TGCAGTGCTAGACCGGCGGATACCTACGAGCAGTACTTC.

This chain uses TRBV5-1 with TRBJ2-1; D is unresolved. Germline V gene data show CDR1 as SGHRS and CDR2 as YFSETQ. The CDR3 covers 15 residues. V gave up 4 bases and J gave up 0 bases, with 11 bases separating them. CDR3 sequence reads: CASSGRMSSYNEQFF. The CDR3 nucleotides read TGCGCCAGCAGCGGTCGGATGAGCTCCTACAATGAGCAGTTCTTC.

The J gene is TRBJ2-5, the V gene TRBV3-1, with 15 bases that match TRBD2. J gave up 4 bases and V 4 bases, and 1 base lay outside the gene matches. Per the germline V gene, CDR1 is LGHDT and CDR2 is YNNKEL (reference sequence). The CDR3 loop spans 15 amino acids. CDR3 residues: CASSRGLAGGETQYF. CDR3 nucleotides: TGTGCCAGCAGCCGGGGACTAGCGGGGGGAGAGACCCAGTACTTC.

This clonotype turned up a few times. The chain joins TRBV6-1 to TRBJ1-2; D possibly corresponds to TRBD1 (6 bases). The CDR3 consists of 13 residues. Germline V CDR1 and CDR2: MNHNS, SASEGT. V lost 7 bases, J lost 10 bases, and 19 bases lay in between. CDR3 DNA sequence: TGTGCCAGCACCCGGGACACCGGGACTGACTACACCTTC. Residues: CASTRDTGTDYTF.

This clonotype was picked up many times. The rearrangement links TRBV29-1 to TRBJ2-5, with D uncertain. CDR1 is SQVTM and CDR2 is ANQGSEA in the germline V gene. V lost 3 bases and J 5 bases, leaving 10 bases between the germline ends. The CDR3 covers 12 residues. In nucleotides, the CDR3 is TGCAGCGTTGAGTCCGAGGAGGAGACCCAGTACTTC. This sequence encodes CSVESEEETQYF.

This clonotype was recorded a few times. The chain couples TRBV11-1 to TRBJ2-3, with D possibly being TRBD2 (5 bases). Germline assignment: CDR1 SGHAT and CDR2 FQDESV (reference sequence). This CDR3 contains 15 residues. Trimming removed 4 bases from V and 3 bases from J, with 14 bases in between. Written as DNA, the CDR3 is TGTGCCAGCAGCTCCGGGCCCGGGGAGACAGATACGCAGTATTTT. This translates into CASSSGPGETDTQYF.

This clonotype was detected ten times or more. The chain couples TRBV20-1 to TRBJ2-7, with D tentatively TRBD2 (7 bases). V lost 6 bases and J 5 bases, leaving 11 bases between the germline ends. Germline V gene lookup returns CDR1 DFQATT and CDR2 SNEGSKA (reference sequence). The CDR3 covers 11 residues. This CDR3 reads CSAGGVDEQYF. The CDR3 DNA is TGCAGTGCAGGGGGGGTGGACGAGCAGTACTTC.

This clonotype was picked up many times. CDR3 residues: CASVRQGDDTGELFF. The CDR3 DNA reads TGTGCCAGCGTAAGACAGGGGGATGACACCGGGGAGCTGTTTTTT. The rearrangement links TRBV12-3 or TRBV12-4 to TRBJ2-2; 9 positions agree with TRBD1. The CDR3 sequence is 15 residues long. The junction had 7 bases not matched to a gene; V was cut back by 8 bases and J by 3 bases.

This clonotype was recorded at least ten times. The CDR3 sequence: CSVVPGQINTEAFF. The CDR3 bases are TGCAGCGTTGTCCCTGGACAGATCAACACTGAAGCTTTCTTT. This rearrangement joins TRBV29-1 to TRBJ1-1, with a possible D match to TRBD1 (6 bases). The germline CDR1 and CDR2 sequences are SQVTM and ANQGSEA. V lost 4 bases and J 2 bases, leaving 14 bases between the germline ends. The CDR3 is 14 amino acids.

This clonotype was observed a few times. The V gene is TRBV9, the J gene TRBJ2-1; 7 bases are a match to TRBD2. CDR1 SGDLS and CDR2 YYNGEE come from the germline V gene. CDR3 length equals 14 residues. The junction had 6 bases not matched to a gene; V was cut back by 0 bases and J by 9 bases. The chain's CDR3 is CASSVDGTMREQFF. The DNA of the CDR3 is TGTGCCAGCAGCGTAGACGGGACTATGCGTGAGCAGTTCTTC.